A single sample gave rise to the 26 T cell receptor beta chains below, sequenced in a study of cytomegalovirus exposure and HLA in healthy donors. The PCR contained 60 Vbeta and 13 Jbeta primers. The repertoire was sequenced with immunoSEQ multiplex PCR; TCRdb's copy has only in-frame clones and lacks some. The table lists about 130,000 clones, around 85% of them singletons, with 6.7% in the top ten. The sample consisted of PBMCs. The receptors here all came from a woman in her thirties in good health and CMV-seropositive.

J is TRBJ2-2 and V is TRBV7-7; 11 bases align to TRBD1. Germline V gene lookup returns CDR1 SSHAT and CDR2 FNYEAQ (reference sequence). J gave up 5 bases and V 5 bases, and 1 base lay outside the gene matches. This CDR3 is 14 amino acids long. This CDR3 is CASSRDRGTGELFF. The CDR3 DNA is TGTGCCAGCAGCCGGGACAGGGGGACCGGGGAGCTGTTTTTT.

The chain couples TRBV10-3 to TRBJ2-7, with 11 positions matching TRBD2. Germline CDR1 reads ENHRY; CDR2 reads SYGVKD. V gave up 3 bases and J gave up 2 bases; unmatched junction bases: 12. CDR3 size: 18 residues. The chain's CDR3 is CAISENRLAGGSPYEQYF. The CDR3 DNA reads TGTGCCATCAGTGAAAATCGGCTAGCGGGAGGAAGCCCCTACGAGCAGTACTTC.

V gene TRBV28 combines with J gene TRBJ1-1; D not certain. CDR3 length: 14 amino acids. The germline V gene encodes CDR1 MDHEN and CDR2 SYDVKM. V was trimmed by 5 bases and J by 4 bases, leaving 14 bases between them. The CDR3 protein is CASSNIAGFTEAFF. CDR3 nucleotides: TGTGCCAGCAGTAACATCGCCGGGTTCACTGAAGCTTTCTTT.

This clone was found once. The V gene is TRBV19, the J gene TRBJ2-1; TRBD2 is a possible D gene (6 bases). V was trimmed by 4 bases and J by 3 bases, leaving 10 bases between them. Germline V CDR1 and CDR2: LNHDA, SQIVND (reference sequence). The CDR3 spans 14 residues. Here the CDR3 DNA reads TGTGCCAGTAGTAGTGGCGGGATCTACAATGAGCAGTTCTTC. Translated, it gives CASSSGGIYNEQFF.

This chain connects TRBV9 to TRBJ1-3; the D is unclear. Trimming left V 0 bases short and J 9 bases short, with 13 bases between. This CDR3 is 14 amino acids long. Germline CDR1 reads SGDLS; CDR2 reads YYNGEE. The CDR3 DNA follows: TGTGCCAGCAGCGTAGCCCCGTCAGAGGGCACCATATATTTT. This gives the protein CASSVAPSEGTIYF.

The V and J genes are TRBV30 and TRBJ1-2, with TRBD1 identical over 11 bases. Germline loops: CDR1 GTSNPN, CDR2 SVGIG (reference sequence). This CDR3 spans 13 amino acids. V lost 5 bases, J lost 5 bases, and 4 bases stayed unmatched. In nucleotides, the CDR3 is TGTGCCTGGCTCGGGACAGGGGGTTATGGCTACACCTTC. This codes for CAWLGTGGYGYTF.

CDR3 sequence reads: CASSIKRGTGERTQPQHF. CDR3 nucleotide sequence: TGTGCCAGTAGTATTAAGAGGGGGACAGGGGAAAGGACTCAGCCCCAGCATTTT. The genes are TRBV19 and TRBJ1-5; 10 bases map to TRBD1. This CDR3 is 18 amino acids long. The V and J ends lost 3 bases and 6 bases, in that order; junction bases with no gene match: 14. CDR1 and CDR2 from the germline V gene are LNHDA and SQIVND (reference sequence).

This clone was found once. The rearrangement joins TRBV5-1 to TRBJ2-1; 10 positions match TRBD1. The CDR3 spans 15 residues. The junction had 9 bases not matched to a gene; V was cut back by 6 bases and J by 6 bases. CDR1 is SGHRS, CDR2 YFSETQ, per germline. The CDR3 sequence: CASNWGTGDGNEQFF. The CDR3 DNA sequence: TGCGCCAGCAATTGGGGGACAGGGGATGGCAATGAGCAGTTCTTC. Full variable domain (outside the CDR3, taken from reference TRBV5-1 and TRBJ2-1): KAGVTQTPRYLIKTRGQQVTLSCSPISGHRSVSWYQQTPGQGLQFLFEYFSETQRNKGNFPGRFSGRQFSNSRSEMNVSTLELGDSALYLCASNWGTGDGNEQFFGPGTRLTVL.

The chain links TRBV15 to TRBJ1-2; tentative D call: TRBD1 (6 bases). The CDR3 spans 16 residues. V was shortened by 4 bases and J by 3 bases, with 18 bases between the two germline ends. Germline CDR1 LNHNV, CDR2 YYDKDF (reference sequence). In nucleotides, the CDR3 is TGTGCCACCAGCATAGGGTTCGGGGGGCCGGACTATGGCTACACCTTC. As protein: CATSIGFGGPDYGYTF.

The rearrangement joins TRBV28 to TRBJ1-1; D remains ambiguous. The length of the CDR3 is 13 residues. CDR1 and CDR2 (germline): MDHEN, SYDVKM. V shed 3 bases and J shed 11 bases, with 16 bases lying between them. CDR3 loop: CASSLDSLLDAFF. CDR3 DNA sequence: TGTGCCAGCAGTTTGGACTCCCTGTTGGATGCTTTCTTT.

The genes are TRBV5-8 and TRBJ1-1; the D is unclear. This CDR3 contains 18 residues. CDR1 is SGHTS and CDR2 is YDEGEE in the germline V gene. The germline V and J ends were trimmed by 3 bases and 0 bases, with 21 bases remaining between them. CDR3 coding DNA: TGTGCCAGCAGCTCCCATAGGAGGAGCGGATTGATGAACACTGAAGCTTTCTTT. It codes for CASSSHRRSGLMNTEAFF.

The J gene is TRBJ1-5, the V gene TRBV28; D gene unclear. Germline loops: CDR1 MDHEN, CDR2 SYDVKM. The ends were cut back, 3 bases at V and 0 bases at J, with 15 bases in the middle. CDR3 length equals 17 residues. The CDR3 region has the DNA TGTGCCAGCAGTTTGGCTCGAGGTGGCTTTAGCAATCAGCCCCAGCATTTT. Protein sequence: CASSLARGGFSNQPQHF.

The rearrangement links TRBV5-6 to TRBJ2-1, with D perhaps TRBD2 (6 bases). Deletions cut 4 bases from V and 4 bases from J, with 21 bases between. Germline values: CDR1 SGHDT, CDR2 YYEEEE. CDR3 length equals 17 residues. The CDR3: CASSVVFGGKGYNEQFF. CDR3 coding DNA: TGTGCCAGCAGCGTCGTATTCGGGGGTAAGGGGTACAATGAGCAGTTCTTC.

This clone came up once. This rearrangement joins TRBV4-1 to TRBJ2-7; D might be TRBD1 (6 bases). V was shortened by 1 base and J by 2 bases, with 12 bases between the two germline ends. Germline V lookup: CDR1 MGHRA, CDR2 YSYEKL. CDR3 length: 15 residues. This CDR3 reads CASSQGSDRPYEQYF. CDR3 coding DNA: TGCGCCAGCAGCCAAGGAAGTGACAGGCCCTACGAGCAGTACTTC.

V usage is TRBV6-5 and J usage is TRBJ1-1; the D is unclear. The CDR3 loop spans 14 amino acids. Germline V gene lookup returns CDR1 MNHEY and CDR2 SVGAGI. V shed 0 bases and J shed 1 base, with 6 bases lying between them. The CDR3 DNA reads TGTGCCAGCAGTTACTCTACGGGGAACACTGAAGCTTTCTTT. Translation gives CASSYSTGNTEAFF.

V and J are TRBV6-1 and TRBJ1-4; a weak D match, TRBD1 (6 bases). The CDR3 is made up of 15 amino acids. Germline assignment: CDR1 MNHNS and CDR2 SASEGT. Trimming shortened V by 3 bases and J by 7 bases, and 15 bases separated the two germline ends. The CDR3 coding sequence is TGTGCCAGCAGTGAGATGAGGGGGGGTGGTGAAAAACTGTTTTTT. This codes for CASSEMRGGGEKLFF.

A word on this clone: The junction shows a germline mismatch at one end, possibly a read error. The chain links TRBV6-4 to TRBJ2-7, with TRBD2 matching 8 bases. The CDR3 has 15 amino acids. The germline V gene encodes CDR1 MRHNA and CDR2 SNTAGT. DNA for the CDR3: TGTGCCAGCAGAGACTTTAGCGGGACGGCTCACGAGCAGTACTTC. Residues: CASRDFSGTAHEQYF.

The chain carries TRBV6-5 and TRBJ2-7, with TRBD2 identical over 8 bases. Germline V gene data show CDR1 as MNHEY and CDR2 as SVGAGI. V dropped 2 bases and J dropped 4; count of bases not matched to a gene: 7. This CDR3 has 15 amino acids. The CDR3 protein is CASSYSGSRSYEQYF. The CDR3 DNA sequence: TGTGCCAGCAGTTACAGCGGGAGTAGGTCTTACGAGCAGTACTTC.

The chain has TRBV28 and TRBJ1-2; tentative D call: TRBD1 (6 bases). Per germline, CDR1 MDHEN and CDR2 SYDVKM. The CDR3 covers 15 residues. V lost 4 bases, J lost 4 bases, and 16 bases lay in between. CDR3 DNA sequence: TGTGCCAGCAGTTCCCCAAACAGGGAGGGCTATGGCTACACCTTC. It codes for CASSSPNREGYGYTF.

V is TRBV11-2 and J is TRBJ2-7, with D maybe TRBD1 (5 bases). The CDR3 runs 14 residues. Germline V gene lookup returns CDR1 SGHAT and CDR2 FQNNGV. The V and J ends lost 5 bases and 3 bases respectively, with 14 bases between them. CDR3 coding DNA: TGTGCCAGCAGCCCAGGGTATAAGGTCTACGAGCAGTACTTC. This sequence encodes CASSPGYKVYEQYF.

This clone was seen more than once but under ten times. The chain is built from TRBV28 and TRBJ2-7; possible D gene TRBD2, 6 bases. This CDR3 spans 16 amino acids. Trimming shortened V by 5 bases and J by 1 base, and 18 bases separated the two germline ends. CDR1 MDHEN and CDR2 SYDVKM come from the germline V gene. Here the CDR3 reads CASSPGTSAGSYEQYF. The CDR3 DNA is TGTGCCAGCAGTCCAGGGACGTCGGCGGGATCCTACGAGCAGTACTTC. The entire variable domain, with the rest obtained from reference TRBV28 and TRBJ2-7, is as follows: DVKVTQSSRYLVKRTGEKVFLECVQDMDHENMFWYRQDPGLGLRLIYFSYDVKMKEKGDIPEGYSVSREKKERFSLILESASTNQTSMYLCASSPGTSAGSYEQYFGPGTRLTVT.

Here the CDR3 reads CASPGTGTDEQFF. The CDR3 DNA sequence: TGTGCCAGCCCCGGGACAGGGACGGATGAGCAGTTCTTC. The rearrangement uses TRBV6-1 and TRBJ2-1; 9 bases line up with TRBD1. The CDR3 sequence is 13 residues long. Germline loops: CDR1 MNHNS, CDR2 SASEGT. V was clipped by 8 bases and J by 8 bases; unmatched bases: 7.

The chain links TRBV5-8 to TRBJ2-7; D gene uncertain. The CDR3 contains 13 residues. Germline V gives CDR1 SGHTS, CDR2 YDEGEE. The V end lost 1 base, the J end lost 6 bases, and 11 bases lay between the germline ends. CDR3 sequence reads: CASSLYSTTEQYF. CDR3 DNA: TGTGCCAGCAGCTTGTACAGTACCACCGAGCAGTACTTC.

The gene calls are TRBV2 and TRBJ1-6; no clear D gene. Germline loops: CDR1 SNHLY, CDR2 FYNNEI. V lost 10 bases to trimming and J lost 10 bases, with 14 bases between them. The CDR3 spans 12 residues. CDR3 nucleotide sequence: TGTGCCACGGAGGCAGGCCGCTCACCCCTCCACTTT. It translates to CATEAGRSPLHF.

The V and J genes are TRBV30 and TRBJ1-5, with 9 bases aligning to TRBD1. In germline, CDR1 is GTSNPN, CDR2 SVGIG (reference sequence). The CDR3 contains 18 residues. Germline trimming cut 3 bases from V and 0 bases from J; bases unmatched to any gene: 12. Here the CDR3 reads CAWSPRGTGLGSNQPQHF. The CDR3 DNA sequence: TGTGCCTGGAGCCCAAGAGGGACAGGGTTAGGTAGCAATCAGCCCCAGCATTTT. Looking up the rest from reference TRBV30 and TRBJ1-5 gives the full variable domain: SQTIHQWPATLVQPVGSPLSLECTVEGTSNPNLYWYRQAAGRGLQLLFYSVGIGQISSEVPQNLSASRPQDRQFILSSKKLLLSDSGFYLCAWSPRGTGLGSNQPQHFGDGTRLSIL.

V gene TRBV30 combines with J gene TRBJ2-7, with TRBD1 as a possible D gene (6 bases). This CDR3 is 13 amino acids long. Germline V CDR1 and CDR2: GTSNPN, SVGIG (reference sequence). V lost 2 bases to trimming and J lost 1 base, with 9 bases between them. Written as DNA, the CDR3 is TGTGCCTGGAGTTACGGACAGTCCTACGAGCAGTACTTC. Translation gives CAWSYGQSYEQYF. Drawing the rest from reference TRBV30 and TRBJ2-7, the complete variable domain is SQTIHQWPATLVQPVGSPLSLECTVEGTSNPNLYWYRQAAGRGLQLLFYSVGIGQISSEVPQNLSASRPQDRQFILSSKKLLLSDSGFYLCAWSYGQSYEQYFGPGTRLTVT.